This entry lists 14 T cell receptor beta chains sequenced from one sample in a study of cytomegalovirus exposure and HLA in healthy donors. PCR employed 60 Vbeta and 13 Jbeta primers. TCRdb's table, derived via immunoSEQ multiplex PCR, lists solely in-frame clones and lacks some. The profile shows over 130,000 clones, around 82% of them singletons. Sequencing was performed on PBMCs. The receptor set was obtained from a woman aged 40 to 55 in good health and CMV-seropositive.

The V gene is TRBV6-5, the J gene TRBJ1-5; D may be TRBD1 (5 bases). This CDR3 region has 15 residues. Trimming shortened V by 5 bases and J by 3 bases, and 14 bases separated the two germline ends. Germline CDR1 and CDR2: MNHEY and SVGAGI. CDR3 protein: CASSRGPGFNQPQHF. The CDR3 nucleotides read TGTGCCAGCAGTAGAGGACCAGGGTTCAATCAGCCCCAGCATTTT.

This clone was seen a few times. The rearrangement uses TRBV5-1 and TRBJ2-1; D is unresolved. V gave up 0 bases and J gave up 10 bases, with 11 bases separating them. Germline V gives CDR1 SGHRS, CDR2 YFSETQ. This CDR3 is 13 amino acids long. CDR3 in DNA: TGCGCCAGCAGCTTGGCGAGGCTAGACGAGCAGTTCTTC. Translation: CASSLARLDEQFF. The complete variable domain, with remaining parts taken from reference TRBV5-1 and TRBJ2-1, reads KAGVTQTPRYLIKTRGQQVTLSCSPISGHRSVSWYQQTPGQGLQFLFEYFSETQRNKGNFPGRFSGRQFSNSRSEMNVSTLELGDSALYLCASSLARLDEQFFGPGTRLTVL.

The gene calls are TRBV7-9 and TRBJ2-1; D is possibly TRBD1 (7 bases). The V gene lost 6 bases and the J gene lost 3 bases, with 21 bases spanning the gap. Germline CDR1 and CDR2: SEHNR and FQNEAQ (reference sequence). CDR3 length equals 17 residues. The CDR3 spells CASRNQGGSLGYNEQFF. The CDR3 coding sequence is TGTGCCAGCAGGAATCAGGGGGGCTCACTGGGCTACAATGAGCAGTTCTTC. Looking up the rest from reference TRBV7-9 and TRBJ2-1 gives the full variable domain: DTGVSQNPRHKITKRGQNVTFRCDPISEHNRLYWYRQTLGQGPEFLTYFQNEAQLEKSRLLSDRFSAERPKGSFSTLEIQRTEQGDSAMYLCASRNQGGSLGYNEQFFGPGTRLTVL.

The chain couples TRBV5-1 to TRBJ1-6; tentative D call: TRBD1 (5 bases). The CDR3 has 14 amino acids. Germline V gene lookup returns CDR1 SGHRS and CDR2 YFSETQ. The V gene lost 4 bases and the J gene lost 2 bases, with 7 bases spanning the gap. The CDR3 here is CASSTTAYNSPLHF. CDR3 sequence (DNA): TGCGCCAGCAGCACGACAGCCTATAATTCACCCCTCCACTTT.

The chain joins TRBV2 to TRBJ1-4, with 8 bases fitting TRBD1. The CDR3 loop spans 12 amino acids. Trimming took 6 bases from V and 7 from J; bases not matched to a gene: 1. CDR1 is SNHLY, CDR2 FYNNEI, per germline. For the CDR3, the DNA is TGTGCCAGCAGACAGGGGGGTGAAAAACTGTTTTTT. The encoded protein is CASRQGGEKLFF. The full variable domain, its missing parts supplied by reference TRBV2 and TRBJ1-4, is EPEVTQTPSHQVTQMGQEVILRCVPISNHLYFYWYRQILGQKVEFLVSFYNNEISEKSEIFDDQFSVERPDGSNFTLKIRSTKLEDSAMYFCASRQGGEKLFFGSGTQLSVL.

This clone was seen a few times. The germline gene is not matched at one end of the junction; a read error may be the cause. This sequence joins TRBV19 and TRBJ1-4, with TRBD1 identical over 11 bases. There are 16 residues in the CDR3. The germline CDR1 and CDR2 sequences are LNHDA and SQIVND (reference sequence). The CDR3 is CASSLFGQGANEKLFF. The CDR3 DNA is TGTGCCAGTAGTCTATTCGGACAGGGGGCTAACGAAAAACTGTTTTTT.

The V gene is TRBV2, the J gene TRBJ2-1; a possible D gene is TRBD2 (5 bases). V was cut by 4 bases and J by 2 bases, with 12 bases left in between. This CDR3 is built from 15 residues. Germline lookup yields CDR1 SNHLY and CDR2 FYNNEI. The CDR3 nucleotides are TGTGCCAGCAGTGGTACTAGTACCCCCTACAATGAGCAGTTCTTC. Translation: CASSGTSTPYNEQFF.

The chain recombines TRBV5-1 with TRBJ2-5; D gene ambiguous. The end of the DNA is better explained by TRBJ2-7, so the J call may be wrong. CDR1 SGHRS and CDR2 YFSETQ come from the germline V gene. The CDR3 runs to 14 residues. This CDR3 is CASSLAGRSYEQYF. CDR3 DNA: TGCGCCAGCAGCTTAGCAGGCAGGTCCTACGAGCAGTACTTC.

This chain connects TRBV7-2 to TRBJ2-7; D may be TRBD2 (6 bases). From germline, CDR1 is SGHTA and CDR2 FQGNSA. This CDR3 region has 15 residues. The germline V and J ends were trimmed by 3 bases and 3 bases, with 15 bases remaining between them. Here the CDR3 reads CASSFSDSSGYEQYF. DNA of the CDR3: TGTGCCAGCAGCTTCTCCGACAGTAGCGGCTACGAGCAGTACTTC.

The chain is built from TRBV4-1 and TRBJ1-6, with D possibly TRBD1 on 6 matching bases. CDR1 and CDR2 from the germline V gene are MGHRA and YSYEKL. V was clipped by 1 base and J by 8 bases, with 18 bases between them. CDR3 length: 17 residues. The CDR3 is CASSQVAPGQNHSPLHF. In DNA, the CDR3 is TGCGCCAGCAGCCAAGTGGCCCCGGGACAAAATCATTCACCCCTCCACTTT.

This clone was counted between two and nine times. V gene TRBV6-5 combines with J gene TRBJ2-7; D possibly corresponds to TRBD1 (6 bases). CDR1 and CDR2 (germline): MNHEY, SVGAGI. V lost 2 bases, J lost 4 bases, and 15 bases lay in between. The CDR3 has 15 amino acids. The CDR3 DNA reads as TGTGCCAGCAGTTACGGGGGCCCCATTCGATACGAGCAGTACTTC. It is translated as CASSYGGPIRYEQYF.

The chain joins TRBV19 to TRBJ1-1; D unclear. V lost 1 base to trimming and J lost 1 base, with 4 bases between them. Germline loops: CDR1 LNHDA, CDR2 SQIVND (reference sequence). The length of the CDR3 is 13 residues. The CDR3 here is CASSIGQNTEAFF. DNA for the CDR3: TGTGCCAGTAGTATAGGGCAGAACACTGAAGCTTTCTTT.

V usage is TRBV11-3 and J usage is TRBJ2-5; possible D gene TRBD2, 6 bases. The V gene lost 5 bases and the J gene lost 8 bases, with 21 bases spanning the gap. The CDR3 contains 15 residues. The germline V gene has CDR1 SGHNT and CDR2 YENEEA. The CDR3: CASSLGTRTGETQYF. The CDR3 DNA reads as TGTGCCAGCAGCCTCGGGACCCGCACGGGAGAAACCCAGTACTTC.

The genes are TRBV27 and TRBJ2-1; 7 nucleotides line up with TRBD1. The CDR3 extends over 13 amino acids. V lost 6 bases to trimming and J lost 3 bases; unmatched junction nucleotides: 2. Germline assignment: CDR1 MNHEY and CDR2 SMNVEV (reference sequence). The CDR3 bases are TGTGCCAGCAGAAGGGGGCTCTACAATGAGCAGTTCTTC. It codes for CASRRGLYNEQFF.